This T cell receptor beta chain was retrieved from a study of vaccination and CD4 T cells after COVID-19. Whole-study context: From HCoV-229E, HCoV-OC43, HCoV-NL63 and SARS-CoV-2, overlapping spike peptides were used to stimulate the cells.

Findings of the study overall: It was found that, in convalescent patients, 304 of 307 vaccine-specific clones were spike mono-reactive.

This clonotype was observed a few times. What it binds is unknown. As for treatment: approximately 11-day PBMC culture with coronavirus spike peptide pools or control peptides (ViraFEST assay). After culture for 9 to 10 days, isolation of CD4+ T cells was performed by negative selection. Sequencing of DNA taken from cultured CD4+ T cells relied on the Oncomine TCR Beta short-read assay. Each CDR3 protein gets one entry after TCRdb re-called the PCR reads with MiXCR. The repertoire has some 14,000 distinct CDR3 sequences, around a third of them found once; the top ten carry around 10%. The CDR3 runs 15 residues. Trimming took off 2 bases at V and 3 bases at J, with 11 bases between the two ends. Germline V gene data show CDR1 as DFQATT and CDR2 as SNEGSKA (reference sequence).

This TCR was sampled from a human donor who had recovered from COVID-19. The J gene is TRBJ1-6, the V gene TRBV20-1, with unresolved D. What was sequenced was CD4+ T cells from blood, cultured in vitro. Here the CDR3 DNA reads TGCAGTGCTAGAACCGCTGCTTTCTATAATTCACCCCTCCACTTT. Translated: CSARTAAFYNSPLHF.